Presented here are 32 T cell receptor beta chains from one specimen sequenced in a study of blood T cells in healthy people across ages. The use of a sample-barcoded 5' primer and a J-beta primer mix characterized a second PCR of about 7 to 12 cycles. One entry per CDR3 protein, called by TCRdb with MiXCR from the 5' RACE reads. This sample has 1.5 million to 2 million distinct CDR3 sequences; about 28% occur once, and the top ten carry 6.5% to 8.5%. The source material was blood. These receptors all come from a woman in her twenties or thirties in good health.

This clonotype was picked up a small number of times. V is TRBV20-1 and J is TRBJ2-5; TRBD2 aligns across 9 bases. The ends lost 0 bases at V and 7 bases at J; junction bases unmatched: 15. The CDR3 has 17 amino acids. CDR1 is DFQATT, CDR2 SNEGSKA, per germline (reference sequence). CDR3 DNA: TGCAGTGCTAGAGACCGCGGGGTAGCGGGGGTTTCGGGGACCCAGTACTTC. This encodes CSARDRGVAGVSGTQYF.

The J gene is TRBJ1-5, the V gene TRBV20-1; D is unresolved. V lost 2 bases and J lost 3, with 8 bases in between. The CDR3 is 13 residues long. Germline lookup yields CDR1 DFQATT and CDR2 SNEGSKA (reference sequence). The CDR3 DNA reads as TGCAGTGCTAGACTCAGCTACAATCAGCCCCAGCATTTT. Protein product: CSARLSYNQPQHF.

J is TRBJ2-5 and V is TRBV20-1; TRBD1 might be the D (5 bases). Between the trimmed V and J ends, which lost 2 bases and 3 bases, there was a span of 10 bases. Germline assignment: CDR1 DFQATT and CDR2 SNEGSKA (reference sequence). The CDR3 extends over 13 amino acids. The CDR3 region has the DNA TGCAGTGCTAGAACCTCAGGGAAAGAGACCCAGTACTTC. Translation gives CSARTSGKETQYF.

Comments on this clonotype: A junction boundary mismatches the germline segment, possibly from a read error. The chain has TRBV25-1 and TRBJ2-3; a weak D match, TRBD2 (6 bases). The CDR3 length is 13 residues. The germline gives CDR1 MGHDK, CDR2 SYGVNS. CDR3 amino acids: CASREIRGNTQYF. The CDR3 DNA reads TGCGCCAGCAGGGAGATTCGGGGGAATACGCAGTATTTT. Full variable domain (outside the CDR3, taken from reference TRBV25-1 and TRBJ2-3): EADIYQTPRYLVIGTGKKITLECSQTMGHDKMYWYQQDPGMELHLIHYSYGVNSTEKGDLSSESTVSRIRTEHFPLTLESARPSHTSQYLCASREIRGNTQYFGPGTRLTVL.

This clonotype was detected only a few times. As DNA, the CDR3 is TGTGCCAGCACCATAAGAAGGTCTAGCGTGCGGTACGAGCAGTACTTC. It specifies CASTIRRSSVRYEQYF. The chain uses TRBV7-2 and TRBJ2-7; maybe TRBD2 (6 bases). There are 16 residues in the CDR3. Trimming removed 7 bases at V and 4 bases at J, with 23 bases between. Per the germline V gene, CDR1 is SGHTA and CDR2 is FQGNSA.

The table lists this clonotype with many counts. Germline and junction disagree at one end, which may indicate a read error. The rearrangement links TRBV20-1 to TRBJ2-1; TRBD2 might be the D (5 bases). Germline assignment: CDR1 DFQATT and CDR2 SNEGSKA (reference sequence). The CDR3 is 12 amino acids. CDR3 DNA: TGCAATGCTACCGGGGTTTACAATGAGCAGTTCTTC. It encodes CNATGVYNEQFF.

This clonotype was counted ten times or more. The J gene is TRBJ2-6, the V gene TRBV20-1, with 8 bases fitting TRBD1. This CDR3 is 17 amino acids long. The V gene's germline CDR1 is DFQATT and CDR2 SNEGSKA (reference sequence). Losses at the gene ends were 5 bases for V and 2 bases for J; bases not matched to a gene: 11. Written as DNA, the CDR3 is TGCAGTGCTCGACCCGGACAGGGTTATGCTGGGGCCAACGTCCTGACTTTC. Translating gives CSARPGQGYAGANVLTF.

In its sample, this clonotype was seen a few times. In DNA, the CDR3 is TGCAGTGCGGGCCCTCTCGGGACTAGCGGGAGGAATACGCAGTATTTT. Protein product: CSAGPLGTSGRNTQYF. The rearrangement joins TRBV20-1 to TRBJ2-3; TRBD2 matches at 15 bases. Germline CDR1 is DFQATT and CDR2 is SNEGSKA (reference sequence). The trim removed 6 bases at V and 7 bases at J, leaving 11 bases unmatched. The CDR3 consists of 16 residues.

This clonotype turned up a few times. The chain has TRBV2 and TRBJ2-2; 7 positions match TRBD2. The length of the CDR3 is 13 residues. Germline lookup yields CDR1 SNHLY and CDR2 FYNNEI. V trimming: 7 bases; J trimming: 7 bases; junction bases outside the gene matches: 6. CDR3 loop: CASTAGGGGELFF. The CDR3 DNA sequence: TGTGCCAGCACCGCTGGGGGGGGCGGGGAGCTGTTTTTT.

This clonotype was counted only a few times. This rearrangement joins TRBV25-1 to TRBJ2-1; no definite D call. CDR1 is MGHDK, CDR2 SYGVNS, per germline. V lost 3 bases, J lost 5 bases, and 8 bases lay in between. There are 13 residues in the CDR3. The CDR3 reads CASSDLGNNEQFF. The CDR3, as DNA: TGTGCCAGCAGTGATCTAGGAAACAATGAGCAGTTCTTC.

As concerns this clonotype: The junction does not match germline at one end; this may be a read error. The chain links TRBV6-6 to TRBJ2-6; TRBD1 matches 12 bases. Germline V lookup: CDR1 MNHNY, CDR2 SVGAGI (reference sequence). This CDR3 has 15 residues. This CDR3 is CASSPEGQGANVLTF. CDR3 in DNA: TGTGCCAGCAGTCCTGAGGGACAGGGGGCGAACGTCCTGACTTTC.

This clonotype has a handful of counts. The chain joins TRBV10-3 to TRBJ2-1; weak D call: TRBD2 (5 bases). CDR1 and CDR2 from the germline V gene are ENHRY and SYGVKD. V was clipped by 3 bases and J by 5 bases, with 17 bases between them. The CDR3 is made up of 16 amino acids. The CDR3 here is CAISELGPERNNEQFF. The CDR3 region has the DNA TGTGCCATCAGTGAACTAGGGCCCGAGAGGAACAATGAGCAGTTCTTC.

This clonotype was seen more than once but under ten times. V is TRBV6-2 or TRBV6-3 and J is TRBJ2-1, with 12 bases lining up with TRBD2. The germline gives CDR1 MNHEY, CDR2 SVGEGT. Trimming at V came to 6 bases and at J to 6 bases, leaving 3 bases not matched to a gene. The CDR3 loop spans 14 amino acids. CDR3 DNA sequence: TGTGCCAGCAGGACTAGCGGGGGTTTCAATGAGCAGTTCTTC. Translated, it gives CASRTSGGFNEQFF.

Details on this clonotype: This may stem from a read error, because a much larger clone lies one nucleotide away. The rearrangement joins TRBV20-1 to TRBJ1-6; no firm D call. The CDR3 runs 15 residues. Germline V lookup: CDR1 DFQATT, CDR2 SNEGSKA (reference sequence). The chain's CDR3 is CSARDYGVDNSPPHF. In nucleotides, the CDR3 is TGCAGTGCTAGAGATTACGGGGTGGATAATTCACCCCCCCACTTT.

A note on this clonotype: Relative to the germline gene, one junction end is altered; a read error may explain this. The chain couples TRBV18 to TRBJ2-7; D is possibly TRBD1 or TRBD2 (5 bases each). Germline CDR1 KGHSH, CDR2 LQKENI. The CDR3 covers 18 residues. CDR3 in amino acids: CANSPLRGLREKTYEQYF. CDR3 in DNA: TGTGCCAACTCACCATTGAGAGGTCTCAGGGAGAAAACCTACGAGCAGTACTTC.

In its sample, this clonotype was seen a few times. The genes are TRBV7-2 and TRBJ2-3; 9 positions agree with TRBD1. The junction had 8 bases not matched to a gene; V was cut back by 4 bases and J by 3 bases. This CDR3 contains 16 residues. The V gene's germline CDR1 is SGHTA and CDR2 FQGNSA. CDR3 residues: CASSSSSGTGTDTQYF. CDR3 bases: TGTGCCAGCAGCTCCTCCTCCGGGACAGGGACAGATACGCAGTATTTT.

The CDR3 reads CAPGEGGGTNEQFF. As DNA, the CDR3 is TGTGCTCCCGGGGAGGGTGGAGGTACGAATGAGCAGTTCTTC. The rearrangement uses TRBV6-5 and TRBJ2-1, with 7 bases aligning to TRBD2. The CDR3 covers 14 residues. Germline assignment: CDR1 MNHEY and CDR2 SVGAGI.

In its sample, this clonotype was seen many times. The chain joins TRBV5-1 to TRBJ2-4; perhaps TRBD2 as D (5 bases). From germline, CDR1 is SGHRS and CDR2 YFSETQ. Between the trimmed V and J ends, which lost 0 bases and 7 bases, there was a span of 14 bases. This CDR3 has 15 amino acids. The CDR3 reads CASSLATETGNIQYF. CDR3 DNA: TGCGCCAGCAGCTTGGCGACGGAAACGGGGAACATTCAGTACTTC.

This clonotype was detected ten times or more. The rearrangement uses TRBV5-1 and TRBJ2-1; 7 nucleotides align to TRBD2. The CDR3 has 15 residues. With V trimmed by 2 bases and J by 6 bases, 8 bases remained unmatched. Germline V lookup: CDR1 SGHRS, CDR2 YFSETQ. This CDR3 is CASSFRLAEGNEQFF. CDR3 nucleotide sequence: TGCGCCAGCAGCTTCCGACTAGCCGAAGGCAATGAGCAGTTCTTC. Based on the CDR3 plus reference TRBV5-1 and TRBJ2-1, the full variable domain is KAGVTQTPRYLIKTRGQQVTLSCSPISGHRSVSWYQQTPGQGLQFLFEYFSETQRNKGNFPGRFSGRQFSNSRSEMNVSTLELGDSALYLCASSFRLAEGNEQFFGPGTRLTVL.

This chain uses TRBV3-1 with TRBJ2-7; 9 bases are shared with TRBD2. Unmatched junction bases numbered 16, after V lost 3 bases and J lost 4 bases. This CDR3 has 18 amino acids. CDR1 and CDR2 from the germline V gene are LGHDT and YNNKEL (reference sequence). CDR3 nucleotides: TGTGCCAGCAGCCAGTCAGGGGGGGCCAGCGGGAGGCTTTACGAGCAGTACTTC. Its translation is CASSQSGGASGRLYEQYF.

This clonotype was counted only a few times. In DNA, the CDR3 is TGCAGTGCTAGCGGGGGGGGGAATACGCAGTATTTT. Translating it yields CSASGGGNTQYF. The chain carries TRBV20-1 and TRBJ2-3, with TRBD2 matching 8 bases. CDR1 DFQATT and CDR2 SNEGSKA come from the germline V gene (reference sequence). The trim removed 3 bases at V and 7 bases at J, leaving 3 bases unmatched. CDR3 length: 12 amino acids.

V and J are TRBV28 and TRBJ2-1, with TRBD1 identical over 9 bases. This CDR3 region has 16 residues. After removal of 3 bases from V and 4 bases from J, the junction contained 7 bases not matched to a gene. Germline V gene lookup returns CDR1 MDHEN and CDR2 SYDVKM. CDR3 amino acids: CASSLGGQGLYNEQFF. CDR3 nucleotides: TGTGCCAGCAGTTTGGGAGGACAGGGGCTTTACAATGAGCAGTTCTTC. Variable domain in full (rest from reference TRBV28 and TRBJ2-1): DVKVTQSSRYLVKRTGEKVFLECVQDMDHENMFWYRQDPGLGLRLIYFSYDVKMKEKGDIPEGYSVSREKKERFSLILESASTNQTSMYLCASSLGGQGLYNEQFFGPGTRLTVL.

The V gene is TRBV2, the J gene TRBJ2-7, with D possibly matching TRBD2 (6 bases). V was trimmed by 7 bases and J by 2 bases, leaving 15 bases between them. CDR1 SNHLY and CDR2 FYNNEI come from the germline V gene. The CDR3 covers 14 residues. CDR3 coding DNA: TGTGCCAGCATGGAGGCTAGCGCGGCCTACGAGCAGTACTTC. It is translated as CASMEASAAYEQYF.

On this clonotype itself: This may come from a read error, since a much larger clone is one base off. The chain uses TRBV10-3 and TRBJ1-1; TRBD1 might be the D (6 bases). The CDR3 consists of 14 residues. Germline V CDR1 and CDR2: ENHRY, SYGVKD. The CDR3 sequence: CANSESWAGVEAFF. CDR3 nucleotides: TGTGCCAACAGTGAGTCCTGGGCAGGGGTCGAAGCTTTCTTT.

This clonotype was seen more than once but under ten times. The chain carries TRBV12-3 or TRBV12-4 and TRBJ2-1; D possibly uses TRBD1 or TRBD2 (6 bases each). The CDR3 totals 17 residues. Between the trimmed V and J ends, which lost 11 bases and 10 bases, there was a span of 33 bases. The CDR3 loop is CASRGRGGTPTTGEQFF. The CDR3 bases are TGTGCCTCTCGGGGGAGAGGGGGGACACCAACAACGGGAGAGCAGTTCTTC.

Comments on this clonotype: The junction departs from the called germline gene at one end, perhaps through a read error. The V and J genes are TRBV11-2 and TRBJ2-1; D not certain. This CDR3 is 13 amino acids long. From germline, CDR1 is SGHAT and CDR2 FQNNGV. CDR3 in amino acids: CASSLSQYNGQFF. The CDR3, as DNA: TGTGCCAGCAGCTTAAGCCAATACAATGGGCAGTTCTTC.

The chain uses TRBV20-1 and TRBJ1-5; maybe TRBD1 (6 bases). V was cut by 1 base and J by 1 base, with 17 bases left in between. The CDR3 covers 17 residues. Germline CDR1 and CDR2: DFQATT and SNEGSKA (reference sequence). CDR3 amino acids: CSARVQGGYRSNQPQHF. In DNA, the CDR3 is TGCAGTGCTAGAGTACAAGGGGGTTATCGAAGCAATCAGCCCCAGCATTTT.

This rearrangement joins TRBV6-5 to TRBJ2-5, with D perhaps matching TRBD1 (6 bases). This CDR3 has 15 amino acids. Germline values: CDR1 MNHEY, CDR2 SVGAGI. The germline V and J ends were trimmed by 6 bases and 5 bases, with 19 bases remaining between them. The CDR3 sequence: CASRISQGSSETQYF. In DNA, the CDR3 is TGTGCCAGCAGGATATCTCAGGGGAGTTCGGAGACCCAGTACTTC.

V gene TRBV10-3 combines with J gene TRBJ2-7, with 9 positions matching TRBD2. Germline lookup yields CDR1 ENHRY and CDR2 SYGVKD. CDR3 length: 14 amino acids. V lost 8 bases and J lost 5; bases outside the gene matches: 10. CDR3: CAIASLGGRDEQYF. The CDR3 DNA reads TGTGCCATCGCGTCACTAGGCGGGAGGGACGAGCAGTACTTC.

The genes are TRBV7-2 and TRBJ2-5; a weak D match, TRBD2 (7 bases). CDR3 size: 15 residues. The V and J ends lost 8 bases and 11 bases respectively, with 27 bases between them. CDR1 is SGHTA and CDR2 is FQGNSA in the germline V gene. CDR3 bases: TGTGCCAGCGGGCGGGGGCTAGCTGGAGACAATGAGCAGTACTTC. This encodes CASGRGLAGDNEQYF.

In regard to this clonotype: A much bigger clone sits one base away, suggesting this may be a read error. The rearrangement uses TRBV12-3 or TRBV12-4 and TRBJ2-7; D is uncertain. The CDR3 extends over 13 amino acids. V was shortened by 5 bases and J by 7 bases, with 15 bases between the two germline ends. The CDR3 here is CASSLRVHNEQYF. CDR3 DNA sequence: TGTGCCAGCAGTCTCCGGGTCCACAATGAGCAGTACTTC.

This clonotype was found a few times. J is TRBJ2-1 and V is TRBV5-1, with 10 positions matching TRBD2. The CDR3 is 14 residues long. V was pared by 6 bases and J by 7 bases, with 7 bases of the junction left unmatched. The germline CDR1 and CDR2 sequences are SGHRS and YFSETQ. The CDR3 is CASMSSGGANEQFF. The CDR3 DNA follows: TGCGCCAGCATGTCCAGCGGGGGGGCGAATGAGCAGTTCTTC.